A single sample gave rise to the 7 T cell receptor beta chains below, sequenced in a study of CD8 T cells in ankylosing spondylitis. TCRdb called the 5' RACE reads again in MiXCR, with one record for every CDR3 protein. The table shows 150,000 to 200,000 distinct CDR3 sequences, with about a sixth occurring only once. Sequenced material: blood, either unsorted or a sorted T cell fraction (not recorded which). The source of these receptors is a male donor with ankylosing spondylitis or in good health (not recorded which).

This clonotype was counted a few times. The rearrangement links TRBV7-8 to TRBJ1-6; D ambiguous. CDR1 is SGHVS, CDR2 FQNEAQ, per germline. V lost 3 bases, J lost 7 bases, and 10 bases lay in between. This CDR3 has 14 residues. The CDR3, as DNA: TGTGCCAGCAGCTTTAACAGCCTAAATTCACCCCTCCACTTT. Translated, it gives CASSFNSLNSPLHF. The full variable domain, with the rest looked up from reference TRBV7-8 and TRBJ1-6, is GAGVSQSPRYKVAKRGQDVALRCDPISGHVSLFWYQQALGQGPEFLTYFQNEAQLDKSGLPSDRFFAERPEGSVSTLKIQRTQQEDSAVYLCASSFNSLNSPLHFGNGTRLTVT.

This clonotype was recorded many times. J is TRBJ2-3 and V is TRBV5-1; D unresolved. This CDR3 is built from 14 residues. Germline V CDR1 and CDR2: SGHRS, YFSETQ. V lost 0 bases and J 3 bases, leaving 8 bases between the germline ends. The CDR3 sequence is CASSLGRITDTQYF. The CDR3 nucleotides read TGCGCCAGCAGCTTGGGTCGTATAACAGATACGCAGTATTTT.

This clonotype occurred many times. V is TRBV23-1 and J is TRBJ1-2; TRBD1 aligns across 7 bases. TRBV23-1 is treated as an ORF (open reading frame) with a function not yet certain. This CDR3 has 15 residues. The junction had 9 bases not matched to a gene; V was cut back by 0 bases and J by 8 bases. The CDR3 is CASSQSTYRGFGYTF. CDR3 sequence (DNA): TGCGCCAGCAGTCAATCGACCTACAGGGGATTCGGCTACACCTTC.

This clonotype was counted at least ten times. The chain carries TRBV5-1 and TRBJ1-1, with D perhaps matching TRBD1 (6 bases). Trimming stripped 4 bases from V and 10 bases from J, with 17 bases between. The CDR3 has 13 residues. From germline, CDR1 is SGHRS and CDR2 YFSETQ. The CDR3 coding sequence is TGCGCCAGCAGCCCGACAGGTGCGACGGGAGCTTTCTTT. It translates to CASSPTGATGAFF.

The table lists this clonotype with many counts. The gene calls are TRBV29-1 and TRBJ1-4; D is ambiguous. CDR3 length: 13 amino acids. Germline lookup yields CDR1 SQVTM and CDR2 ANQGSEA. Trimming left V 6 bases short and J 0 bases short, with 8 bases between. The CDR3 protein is CSVRDATNEKLFF. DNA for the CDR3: TGCAGCGTGAGGGATGCAACTAATGAAAAACTGTTTTTT.

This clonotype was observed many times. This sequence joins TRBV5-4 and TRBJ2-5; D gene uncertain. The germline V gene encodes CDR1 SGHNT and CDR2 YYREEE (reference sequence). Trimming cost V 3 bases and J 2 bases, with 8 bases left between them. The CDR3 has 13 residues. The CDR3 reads CASSWREQETQYF. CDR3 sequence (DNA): TGTGCCAGCAGCTGGCGAGAGCAAGAGACCCAGTACTTC.

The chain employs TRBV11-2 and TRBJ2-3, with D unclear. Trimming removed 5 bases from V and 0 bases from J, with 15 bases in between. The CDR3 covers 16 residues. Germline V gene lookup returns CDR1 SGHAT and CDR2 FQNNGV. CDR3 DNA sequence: TGTGCCAGCAGCCTCGAAGTCTACAGTAGCACAGATACGCAGTATTTT. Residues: CASSLEVYSSTDTQYF.